The 30 T cell receptor beta chains presented below share a single source sample, sequenced in a study of CD8+CD57+ T cells in acquired aplastic anemia. CDR3 and TCR beta VDJ profiling relied on a genomic DNA template. A single record per CDR3 protein comes from TCRdb applying MiXCR to the reads. The data contain about 210,000 distinct CDR3 sequences, about 59% of them singletons. Sequencing input: sorted CD4+, CD8+, or CD8+CD57+ T cells (not recorded which) from PBMCs. Receptor source: a human donor in good health.

The J gene is TRBJ2-3, the V gene TRBV4-3, with D unclear. The CDR3 runs 13 residues. Trimming shortened V by 0 bases and J by 14 bases, and 15 bases separated the two germline ends. The germline V gene has CDR1 LGHNA and CDR2 YSLEER. Written as DNA, the CDR3 is TGCGCCAGCAGCCAAGATCGGAGCACCCCACGGTATTTT. Translating it yields CASSQDRSTPRYF.

This chain connects TRBV10-3 to TRBJ1-2; 8 bases are a match to TRBD1. V lost 8 bases to trimming and J lost 3 bases; unmatched junction nucleotides: 11. Germline loops: CDR1 ENHRY, CDR2 SYGVKD. The length of the CDR3 is 15 residues. The CDR3 DNA sequence: TGTGCCATCCTAGTTGCACAGGGGGTTGACTATGGCTACACCTTC. Translated, it gives CAILVAQGVDYGYTF.

With regard to this clonotype: The germline gene is not matched at one end of the junction; a read error may be the cause. The chain links TRBV10-3 to TRBJ2-7, with D perhaps matching TRBD1 (5 bases). The germline V gene encodes CDR1 ENHRY and CDR2 SYGVKD. The CDR3 is 12 residues long. Here the CDR3 reads CAIGAASYEQCF. The DNA of the CDR3 is TGTGCCATCGGGGCGGCCTCCTACGAGCAGTGCTTC.

The chain recombines TRBV7-3 with TRBJ2-7; TRBD1 matches 9 bases. CDR1 and CDR2 (germline): SGHTA, FQGTGA. V lost 5 bases, J lost 5 bases, and 10 bases stayed unmatched. The CDR3 is 15 residues long. The CDR3 DNA sequence: TGTGCCAGCAGCACCGCGACAGGGGGACGGGACGAGCAGTACTTC. Protein: CASSTATGGRDEQYF.

J is TRBJ2-7 and V is TRBV7-2, with 7 bases matching TRBD1. V lost 2 bases to trimming and J lost 0 bases; unmatched junction nucleotides: 4. Germline V gene sequence: CDR1 SGHTA, CDR2 FQGNSA. The CDR3 is 15 amino acids. CDR3 protein: CASSLPGTDSYEQYF. As DNA, the CDR3 is TGTGCCAGCAGCTTACCCGGGACAGACTCCTACGAGCAGTACTTC. The complete variable domain, with remaining parts taken from reference TRBV7-2 and TRBJ2-7, reads GAGVSQSPSNKVTEKGKDVELRCDPISGHTALYWYRQSLGQGLEFLIYFQGNSAPDKSGLPSDRFSAERTGGSVSTLTIQRTQQEDSAVYLCASSLPGTDSYEQYFGPGTRLTVT.

Remarks on this clonotype: One end of the junction does not line up with germline, which may come from a read error. This chain joins TRBV7-8 and TRBJ1-1; the D gene is possibly TRBD1 (5 bases). Germline CDR1 is SGHVS and CDR2 is FQNEAQ. The CDR3 is 14 residues long. CDR3 residues: CARSLEGRNTEAFF. CDR3 sequence (DNA): TGTGCCAGAAGCTTAGAGGGACGGAACACTGAAGCTTTCTTT.

The rearrangement joins TRBV10-3 to TRBJ2-7, with 9 positions matching TRBD1. The junction had 11 bases not matched to a gene; V was cut back by 3 bases and J by 5 bases. The CDR3 consists of 16 residues. Germline V gives CDR1 ENHRY, CDR2 SYGVKD. The CDR3 is CAISDRDREGIDEQYF. Here the CDR3 DNA reads TGTGCCATCAGTGATAGGGACAGGGAAGGCATCGACGAGCAGTACTTC.

A remark on this clonotype: Relative to the germline gene, one junction end is altered; a read error may explain this. The chain links TRBV10-3 to TRBJ2-1; the match to TRBD2 covers 9 bases. Germline V gene data show CDR1 as ENHRY and CDR2 as SYGVKD. The CDR3 sequence is 15 residues long. CDR3 in DNA: TGTGCCATCAGTGCGCGGGAGGGGATCTACAATGAGCAGCTCTTC. This translates into CAISAREGIYNEQLF.

In this sample, this clonotype turned up a few times. The chain carries TRBV27 and TRBJ2-7, with D unresolved. V was pared by 4 bases and J by 3 bases, with 16 bases between. Germline V gives CDR1 MNHEY, CDR2 SMNVEV (reference sequence). CDR3 length: 15 amino acids. CDR3 region: CASSSLMSANYEQYF. CDR3 nucleotides: TGTGCCAGCAGTTCCCTTATGAGCGCAAACTACGAGCAGTACTTC.

The V and J genes are TRBV24-1 and TRBJ2-3, with D hard to call. V lost 1 base and J 5 bases, leaving 15 bases between the germline ends. The CDR3 extends over 16 amino acids. Germline V CDR1 and CDR2: KGHDR, SFDVKD. In nucleotides, the CDR3 is TGTGCCACCAGTGATTTTGGAGACACTGGGCGAGATACGCAGTATTTT. Its translation: CATSDFGDTGRDTQYF.

In the case of this clonotype: One end of the junction is discordant with germline, which a read error may explain. The chain combines TRBV20-1 with TRBJ1-1; TRBD1 agrees at 8 bases. CDR3 size: 13 residues. Per germline, CDR1 DFQATT and CDR2 SNEGSKA (reference sequence). The CDR3: CSARDRVNTEALF. The CDR3 nucleotides read TGCAGTGCTAGGGACAGGGTGAACACTGAAGCTCTCTTT.

The sample holds many counts of this clonotype. J is TRBJ2-5 and V is TRBV7-8, with D unclear. From germline, CDR1 is SGHVS and CDR2 FQNEAQ. The CDR3 sequence is 14 residues long. V lost 3 bases and J lost 4, with 12 bases in between. The CDR3 region is CASSLALQRETQYF. CDR3 nucleotide sequence: TGTGCCAGCAGCTTGGCGCTCCAGAGAGAGACCCAGTACTTC.

A note on this clonotype: At one boundary the junction diverges from the germline segment, which might be a read error. The chain combines TRBV9 with TRBJ2-7; 12 positions match TRBD1. The CDR3 contains 16 residues. CDR1 is SGDLS, CDR2 YYNGEE, per germline. DNA for the CDR3: TGTGCCGGCAGCGCGAGCCCGGGACAGGGGGCAGGAGAGCAGTACTTC. It encodes CAGSASPGQGAGEQYF.

The V and J genes are TRBV7-2 and TRBJ1-6; D call uncertain. CDR1 is SGHTA, CDR2 FQGNSA, per germline. The V gene lost 5 bases and the J gene lost 10 bases, with 18 bases spanning the gap. This CDR3 comprises 15 residues. CDR3 DNA: TGTGCCAGCAGCCCACGGAGGGCTGAGGAATCACCCCTCCACTTT. Amino acids: CASSPRRAEESPLHF.

V is TRBV7-9 and J is TRBJ2-2; maybe TRBD1 (8 bases). V was trimmed by 2 bases and J by 1 base, leaving 23 bases between them. This CDR3 region has 20 residues. Germline loops: CDR1 SEHNR, CDR2 FQNEAQ (reference sequence). The chain's CDR3 is CASSLSRHRGRGENTGELFF. CDR3 DNA sequence: TGTGCCAGCAGCTTAAGTCGCCACAGGGGGAGGGGGGAGAACACCGGGGAGCTGTTTTTT.

At least ten counts were recorded for this clonotype. The rearrangement uses TRBV20-1 and TRBJ1-2; 8 bases agree with TRBD1. CDR3 length: 12 residues. CDR1 is DFQATT, CDR2 SNEGSKA, per germline (reference sequence). Unmatched junction bases numbered 4, after V lost 4 bases and J lost 6 bases. CDR3 residues: CSATGGVDGYTF. CDR3 sequence (DNA): TGCAGTGCTACAGGGGGCGTAGATGGCTACACCTTC.

This clonotype was detected ten times or more. This rearrangement joins TRBV20-1 to TRBJ1-1; a possible D gene is TRBD1 (6 bases). The CDR3 runs to 15 residues. V was cut by 2 bases and J by 3 bases, with 16 bases left in between. CDR1 DFQATT and CDR2 SNEGSKA come from the germline V gene (reference sequence). CDR3 sequence reads: CSARILGGLDTEAFF. In nucleotides, the CDR3 is TGCAGTGCTAGAATCCTAGGGGGGTTGGACACTGAAGCTTTCTTT.

The chain couples TRBV9 to TRBJ1-4, with D perhaps matching TRBD1 (6 bases). The CDR3 length is 15 residues. Trimming shortened V by 7 bases and J by 7 bases, and 20 bases separated the two germline ends. In germline, CDR1 is SGDLS, CDR2 YYNGEE. The CDR3 here is CASGQGGGMVEKLFF. DNA for the CDR3: TGTGCCAGCGGCCAAGGGGGGGGCATGGTTGAAAAACTGTTTTTT.

The chain has TRBV7-2 and TRBJ2-7; 10 bases are a match to TRBD2. Germline-derived CDR1 and CDR2 are SGHTA and FQGNSA. The junction had 15 bases not matched to a gene; V was cut back by 8 bases and J by 5 bases. The CDR3 consists of 16 residues. CDR3 bases: TGTGCCAGCGGACAGGGTAGAGCGGGAGGGCTCGACGAGCAGTACTTC. It encodes CASGQGRAGGLDEQYF.

This chain uses TRBV12-3 or TRBV12-4 with TRBJ2-7; TRBD1 matches at 7 bases. The CDR3 consists of 14 residues. Trimming at V came to 5 bases and at J to 6 bases, leaving 10 bases not matched to a gene. DNA of the CDR3: TGTGCCAGCAGTCAAACCGGGACAGCCTTCGAGCAGTACTTC. Translation: CASSQTGTAFEQYF.

This clonotype was picked up many times. The rearrangement links TRBV6-1 to TRBJ1-5; D perhaps matches TRBD1 (5 bases). Per the germline V gene, CDR1 is MNHNS and CDR2 is SASEGT. The V and J ends lost 8 bases and 0 bases respectively, with 17 bases between them. CDR3 length equals 16 residues. CDR3 amino acids: CASWAGIEYSNQPQHF. The CDR3 nucleotides are TGTGCCAGCTGGGCAGGGATCGAATATAGCAATCAGCCCCAGCATTTT.

The V call is TRBV15, the J call TRBJ2-5; D is tentatively TRBD1 or TRBD2 (5 bases each). V was cut by 3 bases and J by 5 bases, with 16 bases left in between. Germline lookup yields CDR1 LNHNV and CDR2 YYDKDF (reference sequence). The length of the CDR3 is 15 residues. CDR3 DNA: TGTGCCACCAGCAGCCCGGGGCTAGCAGAGGAGACCCAGTACTTC. Translated, it gives CATSSPGLAEETQYF. The variable domain in full, completed from reference TRBV15 and TRBJ2-5, reads DAMVIQNPRYQVTQFGKPVTLSCSQTLNHNVMYWYQQKSSQAPKLLFHYYDKDFNNEADTPDNFQSRRPNTSFCFLDIRSPGLGDTAMYLCATSSPGLAEETQYFGPGTRLLVL.

The chain is built from TRBV20-1 and TRBJ2-5; no reliable D call. The germline CDR1 and CDR2 sequences are DFQATT and SNEGSKA (reference sequence). The CDR3 has 14 residues. V lost 3 bases, J lost 5 bases, and 16 bases lay in between. The CDR3 is CSARGWQVKETQYF. The CDR3 nucleotides read TGCAGTGCTAGGGGGTGGCAGGTAAAGGAGACCCAGTACTTC.

Only a few counts were recorded for this clonotype. The chain couples TRBV4-1 to TRBJ1-5; D is undetermined. This CDR3 spans 13 amino acids. Germline values: CDR1 MGHRA, CDR2 YSYEKL. Trimming removed 0 bases from V and 3 bases from J, with 3 bases in between. Here the CDR3 DNA reads TGCGCCAGCAGCCAAGATTACAATCAGCCCCAGCATTTT. Translated, it gives CASSQDYNQPQHF.

The chain carries TRBV24-1 and TRBJ1-1; weak D call: TRBD1 (6 bases). The CDR3 sequence is 15 residues long. Trimming shortened V by 5 bases and J by 3 bases, and 15 bases separated the two germline ends. In germline, CDR1 is KGHDR, CDR2 SFDVKD. The CDR3 here is CATSAREGGHTEAFF. CDR3 nucleotides: TGTGCCACCAGTGCTCGCGAAGGGGGGCACACTGAAGCTTTCTTT.

This clonotype occurred many times. The chain links TRBV19 to TRBJ2-1; a possible D gene is TRBD1 (6 bases). Trimming took off 7 bases at V and 0 bases at J, with 13 bases between the two ends. CDR3 length: 15 residues. Germline lookup yields CDR1 LNHDA and CDR2 SQIVND (reference sequence). The CDR3 region is CASTGQTSSYNEQFF. The CDR3 region has the DNA TGTGCCAGTACCGGACAGACGAGCTCCTACAATGAGCAGTTCTTC.

The CDR3 region is CSARGVAGVNTEAFF. Written as DNA, the CDR3 is TGCAGTGCTAGAGGGGTCGCAGGGGTGAACACTGAAGCTTTCTTT. The chain links TRBV20-1 to TRBJ1-1; possibly TRBD1 for D (6 bases). The CDR3 contains 15 residues. Per germline, CDR1 DFQATT and CDR2 SNEGSKA (reference sequence). V lost 1 base and J 0 bases, leaving 12 bases between the germline ends.

The chain has TRBV7-3 and TRBJ2-3; 14 nucleotides match TRBD2. Germline assignment: CDR1 SGHTA and CDR2 FQGTGA. V lost 6 bases and J lost 8; bases outside the gene matches: 7. This CDR3 is 15 amino acids long. In DNA, the CDR3 is TGTGCCAGCAGGCCGGGACTAGCGGGAGTAGCTACGCAGTATTTT. Translated: CASRPGLAGVATQYF.

V and J are TRBV7-9 and TRBJ1-6; possibly TRBD1 for D (5 bases). Germline V gene lookup returns CDR1 SEHNR and CDR2 FQNEAQ (reference sequence). V lost 8 bases and J 4 bases, leaving 18 bases between the germline ends. The CDR3 consists of 16 residues. The CDR3 DNA reads as TGTGCCAGCCAGGGAGGAGTCGGCGTTTATAATTCACCCCTCCACTTT. Encoded protein: CASQGGVGVYNSPLHF.

The table lists this clonotype with many counts. The rearrangement links TRBV7-9 to TRBJ1-1; TRBD1 agrees at 7 bases. V shed 5 bases and J 2 bases; nucleotides not matched to a gene: 14. Germline-derived CDR1 and CDR2 are SEHNR and FQNEAQ (reference sequence). The CDR3 covers 17 residues. The CDR3 protein is CASSPGQVLLFNTEAFF. CDR3 DNA sequence: TGTGCCAGCAGCCCAGGACAGGTGCTTTTATTCAACACTGAAGCTTTCTTT.